The clone carrying this T cell receptor (beta chain) was observed a few times. The sample belongs to a study of blood T cells in healthy people across ages. The second PCR ran about 6 to 12 cycles with a sample-barcoded 5' primer and J-beta primers. One entry per CDR3 protein results from TCRdb running MiXCR on the 5' RACE reads. The sample consists of around 500,000 distinct CDR3 sequences, roughly a quarter of them appearing once. This CDR3 has 15 residues. Germline CDR1 DFQATT, CDR2 SNEGSKA (reference sequence). The V segment lost 0 bases and the J segment 1 base; nucleotides outside the gene matches: 6. This sample was also put to use in a study of T cells of mothers and their children. That source reports: The study obtained over 8 million TCR beta CDR3 reads per mother and 2.5 million to 3.5 million per child.

Sequencing was performed on blood. The chain employs TRBV20-1 and TRBJ2-7, with 7 bases lining up with TRBD2. The clonotype originates from a boy younger than 10 in good health. The CDR3 here is CSARDRGRVSYEQYF. The CDR3 nucleotides are TGCAGTGCTAGAGATCGCGGGAGAGTTTCCTACGAGCAGTACTTC.